These 6 T cell receptor beta chains came from one sample sequenced in a study of blood T cell repertoires in COVID-19. Repertoires were generated with immunoSEQ multiplex PCR, while TCRdb's copy carries only in-frame clones and drops some. The data contain 150,000 to 200,000 clones, about 81% of them singletons. The sequenced sample was peripheral blood. Receptor source: a woman aged 55-69 years with COVID-19, enrolled during active disease.

The chain uses TRBV10-1 and TRBJ2-3, with 8 nucleotides matching TRBD2. Germline CDR1 is WNHNN and CDR2 is SYGVQD (reference sequence). The CDR3 sequence is 14 residues long. The V gene end was trimmed by 5 bases and the J gene end by 6 bases; junction bases not matched to a gene: 7. Written as DNA, the CDR3 is TGCGCCAGCAGTACGGCCGGGGGGGCTGATACGCAGTATTTT. Translation: CASSTAGGADTQYF.

J is TRBJ2-6 and V is TRBV29-1; weak D call: TRBD1 (6 bases). The CDR3 spans 16 residues. V was cut by 6 bases and J by 0 bases, with 15 bases left in between. Germline CDR1 reads SQVTM; CDR2 reads ANQGSEA. DNA of the CDR3: TGCAGCGTGGAAAGGGACACTGACTCTGGGGCCAACGTCCTGACTTTC. Amino acid sequence: CSVERDTDSGANVLTF.

V gene TRBV10-3 combines with J gene TRBJ2-1, with TRBD1 identical over 7 bases. The V gene's germline CDR1 is ENHRY and CDR2 SYGVKD. The CDR3 covers 15 residues. The junction had 7 bases not matched to a gene; V was cut back by 5 bases and J by 3 bases. The CDR3 DNA reads TGTGCCATCAGTCTCCGAGACAGGGACTACAATGAGCAGTTCTTC. It translates to CAISLRDRDYNEQFF.

This rearrangement joins TRBV19 to TRBJ1-4, with unresolved D. Germline V CDR1 and CDR2: LNHDA, SQIVND (reference sequence). The V and J ends lost 5 bases and 0 bases respectively, with 7 bases between them. The CDR3 consists of 14 residues. The CDR3 region is CASSWAATNEKLFF. CDR3 DNA: TGTGCCAGTAGTTGGGCAGCAACTAATGAAAAACTGTTTTTT. The variable domain in full, completed from reference TRBV19 and TRBJ1-4, reads DGGITQSPKYLFRKEGQNVTLSCEQNLNHDAMYWYRQDPGQGLRLIYYSQIVNDFQKGDIAEGYSVSREKKESFPLTVTSAQKNPTAFYLCASSWAATNEKLFFGSGTQLSVL.

CDR3 sequence: CATGGTGGSETQYF. CDR3 coding DNA: TGTGCCACCGGCGGGACAGGGGGTAGCGAGACCCAGTACTTC. The J gene is TRBJ2-5, the V gene TRBV24-1; 11 nucleotides agree with TRBD1. The V gene end was trimmed by 9 bases and the J gene end by 5 bases; junction bases not matched to a gene: 7. Germline loops: CDR1 KGHDR, CDR2 SFDVKD. The CDR3 contains 14 residues.

The rearrangement joins TRBV6-5 to TRBJ1-6; 7 bases are shared with TRBD1. Germline assignment: CDR1 MNHEY and CDR2 SVGAGI. The CDR3 spans 14 residues. The V segment lost 7 bases and the J segment 8 bases; nucleotides outside the gene matches: 8. The CDR3 protein is CASTKRGRDSPLHF. The CDR3 DNA reads as TGTGCCAGCACCAAGAGGGGGCGCGATTCACCCCTCCACTTT.